The rows below give T cell receptor beta chains drawn from one sample of a study of T-cell memory formation after mild COVID-19. TCRdb independently ran MiXCR on the 5' RACE reads; one entry per CDR3 protein. Among hundreds of thousands of distinct CDR3 sequences listed, about a sixth were seen once. The specimen was PBMCs or a T cell subset sorted from them (not recorded which). The receptor source for this set is an adult woman who had mild COVID-19 (a few samples of this study predate the infection). Cell type and time point are not known. Both conserved end residues are part of each CDR3. Each record gives: J gene, D gene, clone size, V gene, CDR3 protein, CDR3 DNA. A D gene is named only where the DNA matches it firmly. Expanded clones are given a class, and other clones once, few, many or no size at all.

j_call: TRBJ2-6
d_call: TRBD1
clone_size: NA
v_call: TRBV9
cdr3_aa: CASSPRDRGSGANVLTF
cdr3_nt: TGTGCCAGCAGCCCTCGGGACAGAGGCTCTGGGGCCAACGTCCTGACTTTC

j_call: TRBJ2-3
d_call: NA
clone_size: few
v_call: TRBV20-1
cdr3_aa: CSARVVTSTDTQYF
cdr3_nt: TGCAGTGCTAGAGTAGTAACTAGCACAGATACGCAGTATTTT

j_call: TRBJ2-3
d_call: NA
clone_size: few
v_call: TRBV29-1
cdr3_aa: CSVEDPSRSSLWITDTQYF
cdr3_nt: TGCAGCGTTGAAGATCCGAGCAGGTCCTCCCTTTGGATCACAGATACGCAGTATTTT

j_call: TRBJ2-3
d_call: NA
clone_size: NA
v_call: TRBV18
cdr3_aa: CASSKTVTDTQYF
cdr3_nt: TGTGCCAGCTCGAAGACAGTCACAGATACGCAGTATTTT

j_call: TRBJ1-6
d_call: NA
clone_size: NA
v_call: TRBV25-1
cdr3_aa: CASSPMGGLRSPLHF
cdr3_nt: TGTGCCAGCAGCCCGATGGGGGGACTAAGGTCACCCCTCCACTTT

j_call: TRBJ2-3
d_call: NA
clone_size: NA
v_call: TRBV20-1
cdr3_aa: CSARDYAASQYF
cdr3_nt: TGCAGTGCTAGAGATTATGCAGCGTCGCAGTATTTT

j_call: TRBJ2-1
d_call: NA
clone_size: many
v_call: TRBV24-1
cdr3_aa: CATSDSWGNEQFF
cdr3_nt: TGTGCCACCAGTGATAGTTGGGGCAATGAGCAGTTCTTC

j_call: TRBJ2-3
d_call: TRBD2
clone_size: NA
v_call: TRBV20-1
cdr3_aa: CSAHPYEREPDTQYF
cdr3_nt: TGCAGTGCCCACCCTTACGAGCGGGAGCCAGATACGCAGTATTTT

j_call: TRBJ2-7
d_call: NA
clone_size: NA
v_call: TRBV25-1
cdr3_aa: CASSELGGLGEQYF
cdr3_nt: TGTGCCAGCAGTGAACTGGGGGGGCTCGGTGAGCAGTACTTC

j_call: TRBJ1-1
d_call: TRBD1
clone_size: NA
v_call: TRBV29-1
cdr3_aa: CSVKTGTLEAFF
cdr3_nt: TGCAGCGTTAAGACAGGGACTTTAGAAGCTTTCTTT

j_call: TRBJ2-1
d_call: NA
clone_size: NA
v_call: TRBV7-2
cdr3_aa: CASSLGRGAEGYNEQFF
cdr3_nt: TGTGCCAGCAGCCTGGGTAGAGGAGCGGAAGGATACAATGAGCAGTTCTTC

j_call: TRBJ2-2
d_call: TRBD1
clone_size: NA
v_call: TRBV4-1
cdr3_aa: CASSPPATGPTGELFF
cdr3_nt: TGCGCCAGCAGCCCACCAGCGACAGGGCCCACCGGGGAGCTGTTTTTT

j_call: TRBJ2-2
d_call: NA
clone_size: few
v_call: TRBV5-1
cdr3_aa: CASSFGPGYTGELFF
cdr3_nt: TGCGCCAGCAGCTTTGGTCCGGGGTACACCGGGGAGCTGTTTTTT

j_call: TRBJ1-6
d_call: TRBD1
clone_size: NA
v_call: TRBV6-1
cdr3_aa: CASNLGQRATNNSPLHF
cdr3_nt: TGTGCCTCCAATTTGGGACAGCGGGCGACAAATAATTCACCCCTCCACTTT

j_call: TRBJ2-2
d_call: TRBD2
clone_size: few
v_call: TRBV4-2
cdr3_aa: CASSQTGLAGGQGTGELFF
cdr3_nt: TGTGCCAGCAGCCAAACGGGACTAGCGGGGGGGCAGGGCACCGGGGAGCTGTTTTTT

j_call: TRBJ1-1
d_call: NA
clone_size: NA
v_call: TRBV9
cdr3_aa: CASSVGGFLKGSEAFF
cdr3_nt: TGTGCCAGCAGCGTAGGAGGCTTCCTCAAGGGGTCTGAAGCTTTCTTT

j_call: TRBJ1-2
d_call: NA
clone_size: few
v_call: TRBV5-1
cdr3_aa: CASNPSAGVPNYGYTF
cdr3_nt: TGCGCCAGCAACCCTTCGGCAGGAGTACCTAACTATGGCTACACCTTC

j_call: TRBJ2-2
d_call: TRBD1
clone_size: few
v_call: TRBV5-4
cdr3_aa: CASSLERRTGNTGELFF
cdr3_nt: TGTGCCAGCAGCTTGGAACGTAGGACAGGGAACACCGGGGAGCTGTTTTTT